This TCR beta chain appears in the sequencing data of a study of blood T cell repertoires in COVID-19. Study-wide background: Italy, Spain and the United States were the sources of the convalescent and acute COVID-19 samples. Sources were T cells, B-cell-depleted T cells, or PBMCs; the material itself was cDNA or gDNA.

Authors' methods: Using reference gene primer amplification, nucleated cell counts were estimated. The data were produced by immunoSEQ multiplex PCR, yet TCRdb's version contains in-frame clones alone and is incomplete. The D gene and trimming were derived from the DNA, and the V and J assignments and clone size from that table. The data show tens of thousands of clones, about 80% seen once. The sample was peripheral blood. This TCR came from a human donor in a cohort sampled during active COVID-19.

This CDR3 reads CASSQGDRAYNEQFF. CDR3 DNA sequence: TGTGCCAGCAGCCAAGGGGACAGAGCCTACAATGAGCAGTTCTTC. The V call is TRBV14, the J call TRBJ2-1; 7 positions match TRBD1. The V gene's germline CDR1 is SGHDN and CDR2 FVKESK. This CDR3 spans 15 amino acids. J was trimmed by 2 bases and V by 1 base; bases with no gene match: 2.